This T cell receptor beta chain was profiled in a study of Ad26.COV2.S vaccination and SARS-CoV-2 variants. As for the study in general: Participants got Ad26.COV2.S intramuscularly, once or twice 56 days apart. Points from the study as a whole: Researchers reported similar non-spike TCR breadth in vaccine and placebo recipients. It is possible that the TCR breadth and depth analyses underestimated the total T cell responses.

Generated by immunoSEQ multiplex PCR, the TCRdb table keeps only in-frame clones and is missing some. This table holds fewer than 500,000 clones, roughly 87% found once. Treatment: some 20 received Ad26.COV2.S at low or high dose, single or two shots; roughly five received placebo; per-sample allocation not given. On day 63 after the first injection, vaccine and placebo recipients gave samples. An Ad26 vector carrying the Wuhan-strain SARS-CoV-2 spike served as the vaccine. CDR1 is SGHDN, CDR2 FVKESK, per germline. This CDR3 spans 17 amino acids. Trimming cost V 0 bases and J 5 bases; bases outside gene matches: 10. In the case of this clone: As yet, its antigen is unknown.

The sample in question was peripheral blood, obtained in a trial of Ad26.COV2.S vaccine versus placebo. The source of this sequence is a person aged 18-60 years who received the Ad26.COV2.S COVID-19 vaccine or a placebo. The chain uses TRBV14 and TRBJ1-2; 9 bases are a match to TRBD1. CDR3 sequence (DNA): TGTGCCAGCAGCCAAGATCCAGGGACAGGGAAGTGGTATGGCTACACCTTC. Amino acids: CASSQDPGTGKWYGYTF.